The 28 T cell receptor beta chains in this list originate from one sample, sequenced in a study of EBV T-cell therapy then PD-1 blockade in nasopharyngeal carcinoma. Method: immunoSEQ multiplex PCR; TCRdb's copy keeps in-frame clones and lacks some. The table has roughly 20,000 clones, around 82% seen once. As for treatment: AdE1-LMPpoly-expanded autologous EBV-specific T-cell therapy followed by anti-PD-1 nivolumab. The antigens these receptors bind are not known. The source was CD8+ T cells from blood, collected around day 34 from a patient whose treatment included autologous EBV-specific T cells and nivolumab. All receptors come from a man aged 35 to 55 with nasopharyngeal carcinoma.

This chain links TRBV6-5 with TRBJ1-1; D remains unclear. CDR3 length equals 13 residues. The germline V and J ends were trimmed by 2 bases and 2 bases, with 6 bases remaining between them. CDR1 is MNHEY, CDR2 SVGAGI, per germline. The CDR3 spells CASSYTGNTEAFF. The CDR3 DNA is TGTGCCAGCAGTTACACCGGAAACACTGAAGCTTTCTTT.

The chain is built from TRBV27 and TRBJ2-7; possible D gene TRBD1, 6 bases. Trimming left V 3 bases short and J 1 base short, with 10 bases between. The CDR3 runs to 14 residues. The germline gives CDR1 MNHEY, CDR2 SMNVEV (reference sequence). This CDR3 reads CASSFTGTSYEQYF. The CDR3, as DNA: TGTGCCAGCAGTTTTACCGGGACATCCTACGAGCAGTACTTC.

The genes are TRBV10-3 and TRBJ1-6, with D unclear. Germline values: CDR1 ENHRY, CDR2 SYGVKD. The CDR3 length is 14 residues. V gave up 2 bases and J gave up 8 bases, with 10 bases separating them. CDR3 DNA sequence: TGTGCCATCAGTGAGGAGACGCCGGATTCACCCCTCCACTTT. Its protein is CAISEETPDSPLHF.

V and J are TRBV7-2 and TRBJ2-5, with a possible D match to TRBD2 (6 bases). Germline values: CDR1 SGHTA, CDR2 FQGNSA. V shed 5 bases and J shed 4 bases, with 14 bases lying between them. CDR3 length: 14 amino acids. DNA for the CDR3: TGTGCCAGCAGCCCCGCGGGGTCGGGAGAGACCCAGTACTTC. Protein: CASSPAGSGETQYF.

This clone has just a few counts. This chain joins TRBV6-4 and TRBJ2-4; 8 bases agree with TRBD1. The CDR3 loop spans 15 amino acids. Per the germline V gene, CDR1 is MRHNA and CDR2 is SNTAGT. V was clipped by 5 bases and J by 6 bases; unmatched bases: 9. Here the CDR3 DNA reads TGTGCCAGCAGTCAGGGGGCAGATGCGGGAAACATTCAGTACTTC. This codes for CASSQGADAGNIQYF.

This chain joins TRBV2 and TRBJ1-3; the match to TRBD1 covers 8 bases. The length of the CDR3 is 15 residues. V shed 7 bases, J shed 3 bases, and the junction held 8 bases outside the gene matches. Germline CDR1 and CDR2: SNHLY and FYNNEI. CDR3 protein: CASILQGEYGNTIYF. The CDR3 DNA follows: TGTGCCAGCATCCTACAGGGGGAATATGGAAACACCATATATTTT.

The V and J genes are TRBV10-3 and TRBJ2-3, with D maybe TRBD1 (6 bases). The CDR3 covers 14 residues. Germline CDR1 is ENHRY and CDR2 is SYGVKD. The ends were cut back, 8 bases at V and 4 bases at J, with 16 bases in the middle. The CDR3 is CAIQPGHTADTQYF. The CDR3 nucleotides are TGTGCCATCCAGCCGGGACATACGGCAGATACGCAGTATTTT.

The V call is TRBV3-1 (or the pseudogene TRBV3-2), the J call TRBJ2-7, with TRBD1 identical over 8 bases. The CDR3 runs 13 residues. J gave up 6 bases and V 4 bases, and 5 bases lay outside the gene matches. The germline V gene has CDR1 LGHDT and CDR2 YNNKEL (reference sequence). Written as DNA, the CDR3 is TGTGCCAGCAGCCTGGACAGGGTACGCGAGCAGTACTTC. This translates into CASSLDRVREQYF.

This rearrangement joins TRBV5-6 to TRBJ2-7, with 9 bases fitting TRBD1. CDR1 is SGHDT, CDR2 YYEEEE, per germline. This CDR3 comprises 15 residues. The J segment lost 4 bases and the V segment lost 4 bases, leaving 9 bases of the junction unmatched. The CDR3 region has the DNA TGTGCCAGCAGCGCCCAACAGGGGGCAAGGTACGAGCAGTACTTC. This translates into CASSAQQGARYEQYF.

The rearrangement joins TRBV7-6 to TRBJ1-2; tentative D call: TRBD1 (5 bases). Germline-derived CDR1 and CDR2 are SGHVS and FNYEAQ. This CDR3 spans 15 amino acids. Trimming cost V 3 bases and J 0 bases, with 11 bases left between them. CDR3 nucleotides: TGTGCCAGCAGCTTGACAGACCTTTCTAACTATGGCTACACCTTC. Amino acid sequence: CASSLTDLSNYGYTF.

The chain joins TRBV7-9 to TRBJ2-2; 8 bases align to TRBD1. This CDR3 spans 15 amino acids. V was clipped by 5 bases and J by 0 bases; unmatched bases: 2. The germline CDR1 and CDR2 sequences are SEHNR and FQNEAQ (reference sequence). This chain's CDR3 is CASSQTGANTGELFF. In DNA form, the CDR3 reads TGTGCCAGCAGCCAGACAGGGGCGAACACCGGGGAGCTGTTTTTT.

V gene TRBV27 combines with J gene TRBJ2-2; 8 nucleotides match TRBD1. The length of the CDR3 is 15 residues. The germline CDR1 and CDR2 sequences are MNHEY and SMNVEV (reference sequence). Trimming removed 4 bases from V and 6 bases from J; junction bases left unmatched: 7. The CDR3 loop reads CASSWQGAGAGELFF. In DNA, the CDR3 is TGTGCCAGCAGTTGGCAGGGGGCTGGGGCCGGGGAGCTGTTTTTT.

This chain joins TRBV9 and TRBJ2-2; 12 nucleotides agree with TRBD2. This CDR3 region has 15 residues. Germline CDR1 reads SGDLS; CDR2 reads YYNGEE. The junction had 7 bases not matched to a gene; V was cut back by 6 bases and J by 7 bases. Here the CDR3 reads CASNGLAGIGGELFF. The DNA for the CDR3 is TGTGCCAGCAACGGACTAGCGGGGATAGGCGGGGAGCTGTTTTTT.

The chain links TRBV5-5 to TRBJ2-7, with D possibly TRBD1 on 6 matching bases. CDR3 length: 16 residues. V was clipped by 3 bases and J by 2 bases, with 18 bases between them. Germline values: CDR1 SGHKS, CDR2 YYEKEE (reference sequence). The CDR3 spells CASSSRGQPDAYEQYF. In DNA form, the CDR3 reads TGTGCCAGCAGCTCCCGAGGACAGCCAGACGCCTACGAGCAGTACTTC.

The chain carries TRBV5-4 and TRBJ2-7, with D perhaps given as TRBD1 or TRBD2 (5 bases each). CDR1 is SGHNT and CDR2 is YYREEE in the germline V gene (reference sequence). The length of the CDR3 is 15 residues. V was shortened by 0 bases and J by 3 bases, with 13 bases between the two germline ends. The chain's CDR3 is CASSLEPLGDYEQYF. The CDR3 DNA reads TGTGCCAGCAGCTTGGAACCTTTGGGGGACTACGAGCAGTACTTC.

CDR3 nucleotide sequence: TGTGCCAGCAGCGTAGGTTGGGGGGGTGGTAACACTGAAGCTTTCTTT. Translating gives CASSVGWGGGNTEAFF. The V call is TRBV9, the J call TRBJ1-1, with D possibly matching TRBD1 (5 bases). The V gene's germline CDR1 is SGDLS and CDR2 YYNGEE. This CDR3 has 16 amino acids. The V end was cut by 0 bases, the J end by 2 bases, with 14 bases between.

This chain links TRBV9 with TRBJ2-4; the match to TRBD2 covers 14 bases. The CDR3 contains 20 residues. Germline V gene sequence: CDR1 SGDLS, CDR2 YYNGEE. V shed 5 bases and J 0 bases; nucleotides not matched to a gene: 13. CDR3 DNA: TGTGCCAGCAGTGCTAGACCGACTAGCGGGGGGGCACTAGCCAAAAACATTCAGTACTTC. Its translation: CASSARPTSGGALAKNIQYF. Using reference TRBV9 and TRBJ2-4 for the parts outside the CDR3, the full variable domain is DSGVTQTPKHLITATGQRVTLRCSPRSGDLSVYWYQQSLDQGLQFLIQYYNGEERAKGNILERFSAQQFPDLHSELNLSSLELGDSALYFCASSARPTSGGALAKNIQYFGAGTRLSVL.

The J gene is TRBJ2-3, the V gene TRBV2; D call uncertain. V shed 6 bases and J shed 2 bases, with 6 bases lying between them. The CDR3 totals 12 residues. Germline CDR1 is SNHLY and CDR2 is FYNNEI. CDR3 region: CASSPDTDTQYF. As DNA, the CDR3 is TGTGCCAGCAGCCCCGACACAGATACGCAGTATTTT. Full variable domain (missing parts from reference TRBV2 and TRBJ2-3): EPEVTQTPSHQVTQMGQEVILRCVPISNHLYFYWYRQILGQKVEFLVSFYNNEISEKSEIFDDQFSVERPDGSNFTLKIRSTKLEDSAMYFCASSPDTDTQYFGPGTRLTVL.

The chain recombines TRBV29-1 with TRBJ1-1; 8 positions agree with TRBD1. The J segment lost 10 bases and the V segment lost 1 base, leaving 5 bases of the junction unmatched. The CDR3 spans 12 residues. Looked up from germline, CDR1 is SQVTM and CDR2 is ANQGSEA. The CDR3 loop is CSVEGTGPLAFF. CDR3 bases: TGCAGCGTTGAAGGGACAGGGCCCCTAGCTTTCTTT.

The rearrangement uses TRBV5-6 and TRBJ1-5; D perhaps matches TRBD1 (5 bases). Deletions cut 0 bases from V and 5 bases from J, with 12 bases between. CDR1 SGHDT and CDR2 YYEEEE come from the germline V gene. This CDR3 region has 15 residues. CDR3 loop: CASSLGFGGDQPQHF. The CDR3 DNA reads as TGTGCCAGCAGCTTGGGTTTTGGGGGAGATCAGCCCCAGCATTTT.

The chain has TRBV14 and TRBJ2-2; the match to TRBD2 covers 13 bases. V gave up 0 bases and J gave up 2 bases; unmatched junction bases: 6. CDR3 length: 19 amino acids. Germline CDR1 is SGHDN and CDR2 is FVKESK. The CDR3 region is CASSQDIWGLAGNTGELFF. In DNA, the CDR3 is TGTGCCAGCAGCCAAGATATTTGGGGACTAGCGGGAAACACCGGGGAGCTGTTTTTT.

The CDR3 DNA reads TGTGCCAGCAGTCCCCTCCAGGGGGGTTCACCCCTCCACTTT. Its protein product is CASSPLQGGSPLHF. The gene calls are TRBV6-2 or TRBV6-3 and TRBJ1-6, with TRBD1 matching over 7 bases. With 5 bases clipped from V and 9 bases from J, the junction kept 7 bases outside the gene matches. Germline V lookup: CDR1 MNHEY, CDR2 SVGEGT. The CDR3 has 14 residues.

Notes on this clone: Compared with germline, one end of the junction differs, possibly owing to a read error. The chain has TRBV5-6 and TRBJ1-2; a possible D gene is TRBD1 (5 bases). The germline V gene has CDR1 SGHDT and CDR2 YYEEEE. This CDR3 contains 15 residues. The CDR3 DNA sequence: TGTGCCAGCAGTCGCCGTATGGGCAGGGTCTATGACTACACCTTC. This translates into CASSRRMGRVYDYTF.

The chain combines TRBV5-1 with TRBJ2-2; no clear D gene. This CDR3 contains 18 residues. V was clipped by 0 bases and J by 1 base, with 16 bases between them. The germline CDR1 and CDR2 sequences are SGHRS and YFSETQ. DNA for the CDR3: TGCGCCAGCAGCTTGGCAGGCTTCGGCCCGCAGAACACCGGGGAGCTGTTTTTT. This gives the protein CASSLAGFGPQNTGELFF.

The genes are TRBV4-3 and TRBJ1-2; the D is unclear. Germline V gives CDR1 LGHNA, CDR2 YSLEER. V was pared by 1 base and J by 4 bases, with 10 bases between. The CDR3 consists of 14 residues. The CDR3 bases are TGCGCCAGCAGCCAAGTCTCCAGGCCCTATGGCTACACCTTC. Amino acids: CASSQVSRPYGYTF.

The rearrangement uses TRBV2 and TRBJ1-3, with D unclear. V lost 6 bases and J 9 bases, leaving 9 bases between the germline ends. The CDR3 is made up of 11 amino acids. Looked up from germline, CDR1 is SNHLY and CDR2 is FYNNEI. CDR3 sequence (DNA): TGTGCCAGCAGGGTAATAAGCACCATATATTTT. As protein: CASRVISTIYF.

V is TRBV27 and J is TRBJ1-6; 8 positions agree with TRBD1. After removal of 6 bases from V and 12 bases from J, the junction contained 10 bases not matched to a gene. Germline V CDR1 and CDR2: MNHEY, SMNVEV (reference sequence). The CDR3 contains 14 residues. The CDR3 DNA is TGTGCCAGCAGCCACCAGGACAGGGATAGACCCCTCCACTTT. Translation: CASSHQDRDRPLHF.

This sequence joins TRBV12-3 or TRBV12-4 and TRBJ1-6; no clear D. The CDR3 loop spans 13 amino acids. V lost 3 bases to trimming and J lost 8 bases, with 8 bases between them. The CDR3 protein is CASSFTMDSPLHF. The CDR3 DNA sequence: TGTGCCAGCAGTTTTACTATGGATTCACCCCTCCACTTT.